The rows below give T cell receptor beta chains drawn from one sample of a study of T cell responses to AZD1222 COVID-19 vaccine. Produced via immunoSEQ multiplex PCR; TCRdb's table is partial and in-frame only. The table lists about 83,000 clones, under 95% of them singletons. The sample consisted of peripheral blood, taken 28 days after the second AZD1222 dose. Receptors were obtained from an adult who received the AZD1222 COVID-19 vaccine. CDR3s include the opening cysteine and the closing phenylalanine or tryptophan. The D gene is left open where the match is weak. Rows give clone size only sometimes, using once, few, many, or a class for an expanded clone.

D gene | J gene | clone size | V gene | CDR3 protein | CDR3 DNA
TRBD2 | TRBJ2-1 | . | TRBV19 | CASSLGGRANEQFF | TGTGCCAGTAGTCTGGGCGGGAGGGCGAATGAGCAGTTCTTC
. | TRBJ2-2 | . | TRBV6-6 | CASSYLTGRGELFF | TGTGCCAGCAGTTACTTGACAGGGAGGGGGGAGCTGTTTTTT
TRBD1 | TRBJ1-5 | . | TRBV3-1/TRBV3-2 | CASSHNPGQGTDSNQPQHF | TGTGCCAGCAGCCACAATCCGGGACAGGGAACGGATAGCAATCAGCCCCAGCATTTT
. | TRBJ1-1 | . | TRBV3-1/TRBV3-2 | CASSPYLSTVAVTEAFF | TGTGCCAGCAGCCCTTACCTCTCGACAGTCGCGGTCACTGAAGCTTTCTTT
. | TRBJ2-2 | . | TRBV9 | CASSVGASSPGELFF | TGTGCCAGCAGCGTAGGGGCTAGCTCCCCCGGGGAGCTGTTTTTT
. | TRBJ2-7 | . | TRBV30 | CAWSVRRDGEQYF | TGTGCCTGGAGTGTACGCAGAGACGGCGAGCAGTACTTC
. | TRBJ2-3 | . | TRBV6-5 | CASSSTRTDTQYF | TGTGCCAGCAGTTCCACTCGCACAGATACGCAGTATTTT
. | TRBJ2-3 | . | TRBV5-1 | CASLNEGTDTQYF | TGCGCCAGCCTGAACGAGGGCACAGATACGCAGTATTTT
. | TRBJ1-5 | . | TRBV27 | CASSAYREGGSNQPQHF | TGTGCCAGCAGTGCCTACAGGGAGGGGGGAAGCAATCAGCCCCAGCATTTT
TRBD1 | TRBJ1-2 | . | TRBV9 | CASSAGQSYYGYTF | TGTGCCAGCAGCGCGGGACAGTCCTACTATGGCTACACCTTC
. | TRBJ2-3 | . | TRBV2 | CASSRAGGPDTQYF | TGTGCCAGCTCACGGGCAGGGGGGCCAGATACGCAGTATTTT
. | TRBJ2-7 | once | TRBV9 | CASSVGSSGDGEQYF | TGTGCCAGCAGCGTAGGAAGTTCGGGGGACGGCGAGCAGTACTTC
. | TRBJ2-7 | . | TRBV11-3 | CASSLSGNYEQYF | TGTGCCAGCAGTCTGTCAGGGAACTACGAGCAGTACTTC
TRBD1 | TRBJ1-6 | . | TRBV5-4 | CASSLATGARNSPLHF | TGTGCCAGCAGCTTGGCGACAGGGGCGAGAAATTCACCCCTCCACTTT
. | TRBJ1-1 | . | TRBV7-2 | CASSRGGNTEAFF | TGTGCCAGCAGCCGCGGGGGGAACACTGAAGCTTTCTTT
. | TRBJ2-3 | . | TRBV6-2/TRBV6-3 | CASSTAVTSTDTQYF | TGTGCCAGCAGTACCGCGGTCACTAGCACAGATACGCAGTATTTT
. | TRBJ2-2 | . | TRBV5-4 | CASSGKHTGELFF | TGTGCCAGCAGCGGAAAACACACCGGGGAGCTGTTTTTT
. | TRBJ1-2 | . | TRBV5-1 | CASSLAIVGYGYTF | TGCGCCAGCAGCTTGGCCATCGTAGGCTATGGCTACACCTTC
. | TRBJ2-3 | . | TRBV6-1 | CASSEVSGLSTDTQYF | TGTGCCAGCAGTGAAGTAAGTGGACTAAGCACAGATACGCAGTATTTT
TRBD2 | TRBJ2-3 | few | TRBV6-5 | CASSPGLATDTQYF | TGTGCCAGCAGTCCGGGACTAGCGACAGATACGCAGTATTTT
. | TRBJ2-1 | . | TRBV3-1/TRBV3-2 | CASSQSGEQFF | TGTGCCAGCAGCCAATCGGGAGAGCAGTTCTTC
. | TRBJ2-1 | . | TRBV28 | CASSPKGRDSDEQFF | TGTGCCAGCAGTCCGAAAGGCCGGGACTCGGATGAGCAGTTCTTC
TRBD1 | TRBJ2-7 | . | TRBV28 | CASRPGTAGTYEQYF | TGTGCCAGCAGACCAGGGACAGCTGGTACCTACGAGCAGTACTTC
. | TRBJ2-7 | . | TRBV30 | CAWSWIGAPTGEQYF | TGTGCCTGGAGTTGGATCGGGGCTCCTACGGGGGAGCAGTACTTC
. | TRBJ2-3 | . | TRBV6-5 | CASKGPGSPTDTQYF | TGTGCCAGCAAGGGCCCGGGGAGCCCGACAGATACGCAGTATTTT
TRBD1 | TRBJ1-6 | . | TRBV5-1 | CASSWGQDNSPLHF | TGCGCCAGCAGCTGGGGACAGGATAATTCACCCCTCCACTTT